This T cell receptor (beta chain) emerged from a study of identical twins. CDR1 and CDR2 from the germline V gene are SGDLS and YYNGEE. The CDR3 covers 14 residues. V lost 0 bases and J 13 bases, leaving 17 bases between the germline ends. Study-wide points: Cross-sectional statistics, not tracking of the same donors, supported the conclusions. Models predicted too little out-of-frame TCR alpha sharing in monozygotic twins. Partly confounded zero-insertion analyses could result from invariant MAIT and iNKT cells.

Each cDNA held unique molecular identifiers, and template switching gave it a universal primer site. TCRdb reprocessed the 5' RACE reads via MiXCR and lists one record per CDR3 protein. The sample includes about 690,000 distinct CDR3 sequences, approximately 6.1% of them seen just once. As regards this clonotype: The antigen is not known.

The gene calls are TRBV9 and TRBJ2-1, with D possibly being TRBD2 (5 bases). Sequencing used naive T cells sorted from blood. This clonotype was sampled from a man younger than 35 in good health. For the CDR3, the DNA is TGTGCCAGCAGCGTAGAAAGTTCCCGGGGATTTCAGTTCTTC. This encodes CASSVESSRGFQFF.